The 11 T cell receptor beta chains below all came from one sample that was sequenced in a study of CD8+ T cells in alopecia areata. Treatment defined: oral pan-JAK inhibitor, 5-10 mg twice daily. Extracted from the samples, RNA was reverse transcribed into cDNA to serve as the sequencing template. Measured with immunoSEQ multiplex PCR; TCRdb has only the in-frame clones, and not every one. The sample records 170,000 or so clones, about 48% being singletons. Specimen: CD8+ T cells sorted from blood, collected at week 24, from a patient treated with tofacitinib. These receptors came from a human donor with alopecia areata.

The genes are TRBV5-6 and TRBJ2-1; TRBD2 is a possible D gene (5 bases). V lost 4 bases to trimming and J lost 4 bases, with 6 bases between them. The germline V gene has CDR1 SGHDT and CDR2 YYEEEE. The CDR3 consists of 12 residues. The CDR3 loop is CASSRGYNEQFF. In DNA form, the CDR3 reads TGTGCCAGCAGCCGAGGGTACAATGAGCAGTTCTTC.

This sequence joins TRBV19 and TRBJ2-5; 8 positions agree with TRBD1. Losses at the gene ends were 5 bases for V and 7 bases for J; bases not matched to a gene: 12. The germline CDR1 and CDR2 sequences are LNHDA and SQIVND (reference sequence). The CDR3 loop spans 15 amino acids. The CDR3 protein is CASSLHSDRAGTQYF. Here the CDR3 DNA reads TGTGCCAGTAGTCTACACTCGGACAGGGCGGGGACCCAGTACTTC.

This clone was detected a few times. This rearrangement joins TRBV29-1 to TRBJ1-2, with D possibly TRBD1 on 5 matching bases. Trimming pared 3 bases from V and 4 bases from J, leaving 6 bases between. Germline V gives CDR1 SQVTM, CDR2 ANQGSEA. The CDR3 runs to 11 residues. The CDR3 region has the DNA TGCAGCGTTGATGGGGGCTATGGCTACACCTTC. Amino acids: CSVDGGYGYTF.

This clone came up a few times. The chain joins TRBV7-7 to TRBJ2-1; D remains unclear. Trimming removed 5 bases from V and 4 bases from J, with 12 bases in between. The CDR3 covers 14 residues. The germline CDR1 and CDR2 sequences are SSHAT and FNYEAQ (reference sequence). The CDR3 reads CASSPLASYNEQFF. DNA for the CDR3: TGTGCCAGCAGCCCCCTGGCTAGTTACAATGAGCAGTTCTTC.

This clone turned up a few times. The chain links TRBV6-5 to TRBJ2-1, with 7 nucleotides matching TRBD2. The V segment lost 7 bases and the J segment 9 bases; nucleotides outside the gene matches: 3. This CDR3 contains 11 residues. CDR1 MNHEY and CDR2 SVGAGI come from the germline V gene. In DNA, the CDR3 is TGTGCCAGCATGGGGGGGGGTGAGCAGTTCTTC. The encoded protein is CASMGGGEQFF.

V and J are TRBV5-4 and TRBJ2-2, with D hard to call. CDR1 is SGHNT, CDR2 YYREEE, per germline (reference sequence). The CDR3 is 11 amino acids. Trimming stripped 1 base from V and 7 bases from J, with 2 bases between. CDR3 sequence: CASSLSGELFF. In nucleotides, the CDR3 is TGTGCCAGCAGCTTGAGCGGGGAGCTGTTTTTT.

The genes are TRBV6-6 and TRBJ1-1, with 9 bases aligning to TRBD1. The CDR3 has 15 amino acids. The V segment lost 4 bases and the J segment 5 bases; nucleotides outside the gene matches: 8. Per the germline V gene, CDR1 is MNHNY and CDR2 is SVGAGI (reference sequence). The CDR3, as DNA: TGTGCCAGCAGTTCGGGACAGGGTGTTGTAACTGAAGCTTTCTTT. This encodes CASSSGQGVVTEAFF.

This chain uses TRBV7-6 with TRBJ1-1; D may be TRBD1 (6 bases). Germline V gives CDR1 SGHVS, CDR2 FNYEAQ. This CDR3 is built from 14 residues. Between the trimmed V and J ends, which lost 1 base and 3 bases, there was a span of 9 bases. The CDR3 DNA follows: TGTGCCAGCAGCTTAGGGGACATAGACACTGAAGCTTTCTTT. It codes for CASSLGDIDTEAFF. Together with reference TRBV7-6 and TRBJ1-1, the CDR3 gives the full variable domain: GAGVSQSPRYKVTKRGQDVALRCDPISGHVSLYWYRQALGQGPEFLTYFNYEAQQDKSGLPNDRFSAERPEGSISTLTIQRTEQRDSAMYRCASSLGDIDTEAFFGQGTRLTVV.

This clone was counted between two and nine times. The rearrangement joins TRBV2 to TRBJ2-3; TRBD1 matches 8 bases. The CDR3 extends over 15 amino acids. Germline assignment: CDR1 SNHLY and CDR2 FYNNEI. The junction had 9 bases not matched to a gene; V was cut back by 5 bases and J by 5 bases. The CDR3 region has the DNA TGTGCCAGCAGTCCCGGACAGGGTAGCGGAGATACGCAGTATTTT. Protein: CASSPGQGSGDTQYF. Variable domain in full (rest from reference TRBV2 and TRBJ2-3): EPEVTQTPSHQVTQMGQEVILRCVPISNHLYFYWYRQILGQKVEFLVSFYNNEISEKSEIFDDQFSVERPDGSNFTLKIRSTKLEDSAMYFCASSPGQGSGDTQYFGPGTRLTVL.

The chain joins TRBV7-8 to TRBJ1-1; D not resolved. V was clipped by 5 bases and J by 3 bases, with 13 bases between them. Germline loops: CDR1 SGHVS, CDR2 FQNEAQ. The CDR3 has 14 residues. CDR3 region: CASSPSGMDTEAFF. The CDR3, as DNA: TGTGCCAGCAGCCCCTCGGGTATGGACACTGAAGCTTTCTTT.

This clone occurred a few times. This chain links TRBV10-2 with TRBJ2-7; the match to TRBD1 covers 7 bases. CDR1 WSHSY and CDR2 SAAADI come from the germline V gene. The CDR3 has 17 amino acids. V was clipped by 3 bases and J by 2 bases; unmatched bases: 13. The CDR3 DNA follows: TGCGCCAGCAGTGATGATGTACGACAGGGTAGTCCCTACGAGCAGTACTTC. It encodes CASSDDVRQGSPYEQYF.